Shown below are 11 T cell receptor beta chains from a single sample sequenced in a study of low-dose radiotherapy and immunotherapy resistance in tumors. Time point meaning: after trial treatment. Indicated treatment: LDRT plus nivolumab, ipilimumab, low-dose cyclophosphamide and aspirin (RACIN trial). TRAV and TRBV primers primed cDNA for both TCRalpha and TCRbeta. TCR amplification ran 15 to 25 PCR cycles using constant-region and V-primer adapter primers. Using its own MiXCR run on the reads, TCRdb lists one record per CDR3 protein. The table lists under 110,000 distinct CDR3 sequences, less than 25% of them singletons, with roughly 4.3% in the top ten. The sample here was PBMCs, taken after low-dose radiotherapy plus immunotherapy. The receptors were gathered from a male donor with prostate cancer.

This clonotype has a single count. A far larger clone differs by one base, so this is likely a read error. The V call is TRBV5-1, the J call TRBJ2-1, with TRBD1 matching 9 bases. Germline CDR1 reads SGHRS; CDR2 reads YFSETQ. The CDR3 sequence is 14 residues long. The ends lost 4 bases at V and 10 bases at J; junction bases unmatched: 9. The DNA for the CDR3 is TGCGCCAGCAGCACAGGGGGCAATAGGTACGAGCAGTTCTTC. Its protein is CASSTGGNRYEQFF.

Worth noting for this clonotype: A much larger clone differs from this one at a single base, so this may be a read error. The chain combines TRBV30 with TRBJ2-1, with a weak D call TRBD1 (5 bases). CDR3 size: 14 residues. V lost 2 bases and J lost 3, with 11 bases in between. Germline loops: CDR1 GTSNPN, CDR2 SVGIG (reference sequence). CDR3 in amino acids: CAWSPRQGYNEQFF. The CDR3 nucleotides read TGTGCCTGGAGTCCGAGGCAGGGCTACAATGAGCAGTTCTTC. The full variable domain, completed using reference TRBV30 and TRBJ2-1, is SQTIHQWPATLVQPVGSPLSLECTVEGTSNPNLYWYRQAAGRGLQLLFYSVGIGQISSEVPQNLSASRPQDRQFILSSKKLLLSDSGFYLCAWSPRQGYNEQFFGPGTRLTVL.

The rearrangement uses TRBV13 and TRBJ1-1, with 8 bases aligning to TRBD1. J gave up 6 bases and V 5 bases, and 8 bases lay outside the gene matches. The germline gives CDR1 PRHDT, CDR2 FYEKMQ (reference sequence). This CDR3 contains 14 residues. The DNA of the CDR3 is TGTGCCAGCAGCCTGACCCAGGGGGCGGCTGAAGCTTTCTTT. Encoded protein: CASSLTQGAAEAFF.

This rearrangement joins TRBV11-2 to TRBJ2-3; no clear D. CDR3 length equals 13 residues. V shed 1 base and J shed 6 bases, with 8 bases lying between them. Germline CDR1 is SGHAT and CDR2 is FQNNGV. The CDR3, as DNA: TGTGCCAGCAGCTTAGGTCGGCTGGATACGCAGTATTTT. Translating gives CASSLGRLDTQYF.

As concerns this clonotype: A read error is likely here: a far larger clone is one base away. The chain is built from TRBV6-8 and TRBJ2-1; D might be TRBD2 (6 bases). The V end lost 5 bases, the J end lost 10 bases, and 21 bases lay between the germline ends. From germline, CDR1 is MNHGY and CDR2 SAAAGT. The CDR3 is made up of 15 amino acids. The CDR3 sequence: CASSVEGAGTYEQFF. The CDR3 nucleotides are TGTGCCAGCAGTGTGGAGGGTGCAGGAACCTACGAGCAGTTCTTC.

This clonotype was seen a few times. This CDR3 is CASKGGQTNTEAFF. The DNA for the CDR3 is TGCGCCAGCAAGGGGGGACAGACAAACACTGAAGCTTTCTTT. This chain connects TRBV5-1 to TRBJ1-1; 7 bases line up with TRBD1. The germline gives CDR1 SGHRS, CDR2 YFSETQ. CDR3 length: 14 amino acids. J gave up 2 bases and V 6 bases, and 7 bases lay outside the gene matches.

This clonotype showed up many times. V gene TRBV12-3 or TRBV12-4 combines with J gene TRBJ2-1; TRBD2 aligns across 9 bases. The length of the CDR3 is 16 residues. V was clipped by 3 bases and J by 5 bases; unmatched bases: 8. The CDR3 region is CASSLETSGLNNEQFF. The CDR3 region has the DNA TGTGCCAGCAGTTTGGAGACTAGCGGTCTAAACAATGAGCAGTTCTTC.

This clonotype has at least ten counts. V is TRBV20-1 and J is TRBJ1-2, with D maybe TRBD1 (6 bases). This CDR3 has 13 residues. Germline V gives CDR1 DFQATT, CDR2 SNEGSKA (reference sequence). The V gene lost 3 bases and the J gene lost 4 bases, with 12 bases spanning the gap. This CDR3 is CSASRGSIYGYTF. CDR3 sequence (DNA): TGCAGTGCTAGCAGGGGATCTATCTATGGCTACACCTTC.

This clonotype was detected many times. The rearrangement joins TRBV30 to TRBJ1-2, with D possibly matching TRBD1 (6 bases). The germline V and J ends were trimmed by 3 bases and 0 bases, with 11 bases remaining between them. The germline gives CDR1 GTSNPN, CDR2 SVGIG (reference sequence). This CDR3 comprises 14 residues. CDR3 nucleotides: TGTGCCTGGAGAGGACAGCCAACTAACTATGGCTACACCTTC. This sequence encodes CAWRGQPTNYGYTF. Based on the CDR3 plus reference TRBV30 and TRBJ1-2, the full variable domain is SQTIHQWPATLVQPVGSPLSLECTVEGTSNPNLYWYRQAAGRGLQLLFYSVGIGQISSEVPQNLSASRPQDRQFILSSKKLLLSDSGFYLCAWRGQPTNYGYTFGSGTRLTVV.

This clonotype was counted at least ten times. The chain employs TRBV5-6 and TRBJ2-5; a weak D match, TRBD2 (6 bases). This CDR3 comprises 14 residues. Germline V gene data show CDR1 as SGHDT and CDR2 as YYEEEE. V was trimmed by 0 bases and J by 1 base, leaving 7 bases between them. The CDR3 bases are TGTGCCAGCAGCTTGGAGGGAGGCCAAGAGACCCAGTACTTC. Amino acid sequence: CASSLEGGQETQYF.

This clonotype was observed at least ten times. The V gene is TRBV6-6, the J gene TRBJ2-7, with D perhaps TRBD1 (6 bases). CDR3 length: 13 amino acids. Germline V gene data show CDR1 as MNHNY and CDR2 as SVGAGI (reference sequence). Deletions cut 2 bases from V and 4 bases from J, with 9 bases between. This CDR3 is CASSYQGQYEQYF. The CDR3, as DNA: TGTGCCAGCAGTTACCAAGGACAGTACGAGCAGTACTTC.